This record concerns one T cell receptor beta chain sequence. This CDR3 has 17 amino acids. CDR1 MGHRA and CDR2 YSYEKL come from the germline V gene. Trimming at V came to 4 bases and at J to 1 base, leaving 7 bases not matched to a gene. TCRdb redid the calling of the 5' RACE reads with MiXCR, one entry per CDR3 protein. This table holds thousands of distinct CDR3 sequences, about three quarters found once. The sorted Tregs were CD4+CD25+CD127-/low cells. This clonotype was sampled from a female donor with breast cancer. The genes are TRBV4-1 and TRBJ2-5; the match to TRBD2 covers 12 bases. The sample consisted of tumor-infiltrating Tregs sorted from the breast tumor. CDR3 residues: CASSRGLAGSGQETQYF. The DNA of the CDR3 is TGCGCCAGCAGCCGGGGACTAGCGGGTTCGGGCCAAGAGACCCAGTACTTC.